The following is a T cell receptor beta chain sequence with its context. Its cognate antigen is unknown. This CDR3 contains 14 residues. The J segment lost 5 bases and the V segment lost 3 bases, leaving 5 bases of the junction unmatched. Germline V gene sequence: CDR1 SGHVS, CDR2 FQNEAQ. This entry comes from a study of cytomegalovirus exposure and HLA in healthy donors. Study-wide results and caveats: Later work showed greater clonal expansion in HLA-associated TCR beta chains than in equally common others.

The PCR contained 60 Vbeta and 13 Jbeta primers. Only in-frame clones appear in the TCRdb table, and some are missing; sequencing was by immunoSEQ multiplex PCR. The sample has about 130,000 clones, approximately 75% seen once; the top ten hold 3.3%. This clonotype was sampled from a woman aged 45-59 years in good health and CMV-seronegative. This sequence joins TRBV7-8 and TRBJ2-7; 9 positions agree with TRBD1. The sequenced material came from PBMCs. The chain's CDR3 is CASSFVWDRDEQYF. CDR3 in DNA: TGTGCCAGCAGCTTTGTGTGGGACAGGGACGAGCAGTACTTC.